This T cell receptor (beta chain) was found in a study of shared clonotypes between healthy human individuals. The study, taken as a whole, reports: Against clonotypes common to all four donors, non-shared ones had lower generation probabilities. Although depth was large, rarefaction showed that sequencing of the sorted subsets was incomplete.

TCRdb's table, derived via immunoSEQ multiplex PCR, lists solely in-frame clones and lacks some. The sample has about 730,000 clones, over 60% seen once. CDR1 and CDR2 (germline): SEHNR, FQNEAQ (reference sequence). V gave up 5 bases and J gave up 1 base; unmatched junction bases: 7. This CDR3 contains 15 residues. In the case of this clone: Its specificity is unknown.

This chain connects TRBV7-9 to TRBJ1-2; 7 bases map to TRBD1. The sample was memory CD4+ T cells sorted from blood. Sample subset: CD45RA-negative fraction. This sequence was found in a woman aged 25-40 years in good health. The CDR3 loop reads CASSPRRQGNYGYTF. CDR3 in DNA: TGTGCCAGCAGCCCCCGCCGACAGGGTAACTATGGCTACACCTTC.